Each of the 30 T cell receptor beta chains below was sequenced from the same sample in a study of CXCR3-negative and CXCR3-positive naive CD8 T cells. Whole-study results and caveats: When CXCR3-positive naive cells were set against CXCR3-negative naive cells, the former had more hydrophobic TRB CDR3s.

Antigens for these TCRs are unknown. Through 5' RACE with UMI labels, the TRB cDNA libraries were prepared. After re-calling the 5' RACE reads, TCRdb lists one entry per CDR3 protein, DNA absent. This table lists more than 100,000 distinct CDR3 sequences. The specimen sequenced was naive CXCR3+ CD8+ T cells from blood. As to subset: CD45RO-CCR7+CD27+CD95- naive CD8+ T cells expressing CXCR3 (TNR3+). The receptor source for this set is a human donor in good health. Some clones in this sample may be carry-over from other donors' samples.

This chain joins TRBV9 and TRBJ2-7; the D call of TRBD1 rests on TCRdb alone, since no DNA is present to check it. The CDR3 is made up of 16 amino acids. From germline, CDR1 is SGDLS and CDR2 YYNGEE. The CDR3: CASSVDEGRGGHEQYF.

The chain is built from TRBV20-1 and TRBJ1-2; TCRdb indicates TRBD1, and absent DNA this call remains unverified. CDR1 is DFQATT, CDR2 SNEGSKA, per germline (reference sequence). The CDR3 length is 13 residues. CDR3 in amino acids: CSAWDRVLSGYTF.

The V gene is TRBV3-1, the J gene TRBJ2-2; TCRdb's assignment of TRBD2 cannot be checked, as there is no DNA. The germline V gene has CDR1 LGHDT and CDR2 YNNKEL (reference sequence). The CDR3 has 12 residues. CDR3 protein: CASSQREGELFF.

The chain carries TRBV29-1 and TRBJ2-7; TCRdb's D gene call, TRBD2, goes unchecked for lack of DNA. The CDR3 loop spans 12 amino acids. From germline, CDR1 is SQVTM and CDR2 ANQGSEA. CDR3 sequence reads: CSVLPSGGEQYF.

The chain has TRBV9 and TRBJ2-5. CDR1 and CDR2 from the germline V gene are SGDLS and YYNGEE. The CDR3 is 15 amino acids. The CDR3 spells CASSAGWVTQETQYF.

The chain couples TRBV7-6 to TRBJ2-7; TCRdb's assignment of TRBD2 cannot be checked, as there is no DNA. The germline gives CDR1 SGHVS, CDR2 FNYEAQ. This CDR3 comprises 15 residues. This CDR3 is CASSLGTSGSYEQYF.

The J gene is TRBJ2-1, the V gene TRBV27; TCRdb indicates TRBD2, and absent DNA this call remains unverified. Germline values: CDR1 MNHEY, CDR2 SMNVEV (reference sequence). The CDR3 is made up of 16 amino acids. This chain's CDR3 is CASSSTSGGLYNEQFF.

The chain employs TRBV11-2 and TRBJ2-4; without DNA, the TCRdb call of TRBD1 cannot be checked. Looked up from germline, CDR1 is SGHAT and CDR2 is FQNNGV. The CDR3 contains 14 residues. CDR3 region: CASSLGDAADIQYF.

The CDR3 sequence is CASSYRTGPSGNTIYF. The V gene is TRBV6-6, the J gene TRBJ1-3; TCRdb returns TRBD1, unconfirmable since there is no DNA. The CDR3 loop spans 16 amino acids. Germline loops: CDR1 MNHNY, CDR2 SVGAGI (reference sequence).

The gene calls are TRBV5-1 and TRBJ2-7; TCRdb indicates TRBD2, and absent DNA this call remains unverified. This CDR3 spans 12 amino acids. Looked up from germline, CDR1 is SGHRS and CDR2 is YFSETQ. The CDR3 loop reads CASSGEEGEQYF.

The chain links TRBV20-1 to TRBJ1-2; the TCRdb D gene call, TRBD1, has no DNA to confirm it. The CDR3 spans 13 residues. The germline V gene encodes CDR1 DFQATT and CDR2 SNEGSKA (reference sequence). CDR3: CTKTGGYDYGYTF.

The V and J genes are TRBV6-6 and TRBJ2-1; TCRdb gives TRBD1 as the D gene, but with no DNA this cannot be confirmed. Germline CDR1 and CDR2: MNHNY and SVGAGI (reference sequence). The CDR3 is made up of 16 amino acids. The CDR3 protein is CASRLAGAALYNEQFF.

The J gene is TRBJ2-1, the V gene TRBV4-1; checking the TCRdb D call of TRBD2 is not possible without DNA. There are 17 residues in the CDR3. Germline V gene sequence: CDR1 MGHRA, CDR2 YSYEKL. The CDR3 loop reads CASSPRLAGGPRNEQFF.

V usage is TRBV7-9 and J usage is TRBJ1-4. The CDR3 is made up of 14 amino acids. Germline values: CDR1 SEHNR, CDR2 FQNEAQ (reference sequence). CDR3 sequence: CASSGDHADEKLFF.

The chain recombines TRBV9 with TRBJ1-6; TCRdb lists TRBD1, though no DNA is available to test this call. The V gene's germline CDR1 is SGDLS and CDR2 YYNGEE. This CDR3 has 14 amino acids. CDR3 amino acids: CASSVDPGDSPLHF.

This chain uses TRBV15 with TRBJ2-3; TCRdb returns TRBD2, unconfirmable since there is no DNA. The CDR3 is 16 residues long. Germline-derived CDR1 and CDR2 are LNHNV and YYDKDF (reference sequence). The CDR3 protein is CATSSSATYSPDTQYF.

The rearrangement joins TRBV19 to TRBJ1-2. CDR3 length: 14 residues. CDR1 and CDR2 from the germline V gene are LNHDA and SQIVND (reference sequence). The CDR3 is CATHNGGANYGYTF.

CDR3 residues: CASSLGNSNSPLHF. The gene calls are TRBV7-9 and TRBJ1-6. CDR3 length: 14 amino acids. Germline loops: CDR1 SEHNR, CDR2 FQNEAQ (reference sequence).

The V gene is TRBV5-1, the J gene TRBJ2-1; absent DNA, TCRdb's TRBD2 call cannot be checked. The CDR3 has 15 amino acids. Germline lookup yields CDR1 SGHRS and CDR2 YFSETQ. The CDR3 sequence: CASSLGTSTYNEQFF.

The chain carries TRBV12-3 or TRBV12-4 and TRBJ2-2; TCRdb picks TRBD2, but there is no DNA to check that call. The CDR3 length is 14 residues. CDR3 protein: CASSSGTFTGELFF.

V and J are TRBV3-1 and TRBJ2-7; TCRdb's assignment of TRBD2 cannot be checked, as there is no DNA. The CDR3 loop spans 15 amino acids. Germline loops: CDR1 LGHDT, CDR2 YNNKEL (reference sequence). CDR3 amino acids: CASSPLQRADYEQYF.

V usage is TRBV7-9 and J usage is TRBJ2-7; there is no DNA to check the TCRdb D call of TRBD2. The CDR3 is made up of 17 amino acids. Germline V lookup: CDR1 SEHNR, CDR2 FQNEAQ (reference sequence). The CDR3 is CASSLALAGGPPQGQYF.

The V call is TRBV5-1, the J call TRBJ2-7; TCRdb's D gene call, TRBD2, goes unchecked for lack of DNA. The CDR3 has 19 residues. The V gene's germline CDR1 is SGHRS and CDR2 YFSETQ. CDR3 in amino acids: CASSPLGPSGRAVSYEQYF.

This chain's CDR3 is CSVVTPGDGNTIYF. The chain has TRBV29-1 and TRBJ1-3; the TRBD1 assignment by TCRdb is unverifiable without DNA. Germline-derived CDR1 and CDR2 are SQVTM and ANQGSEA. The length of the CDR3 is 14 residues.

This chain connects TRBV28 to TRBJ1-4. The V gene's germline CDR1 is MDHEN and CDR2 SYDVKM. The CDR3 runs 13 residues. The chain's CDR3 is CASAYRLNEKLFF.

The chain couples TRBV3-1 to TRBJ2-7. CDR1 and CDR2 (germline): LGHDT, YNNKEL (reference sequence). The CDR3 has 12 amino acids. This CDR3 is CASSPDFYEQYF.

V and J are TRBV29-1 and TRBJ1-1. The germline V gene encodes CDR1 SQVTM and CDR2 ANQGSEA. The CDR3 is 12 amino acids. The CDR3 loop is CSVGREGTEAFF.

The chain combines TRBV20-1 with TRBJ2-2; no DNA is available, so the TRBD1 call from TCRdb remains unchecked. Germline CDR1 is DFQATT and CDR2 is SNEGSKA (reference sequence). The CDR3 spans 16 residues. This CDR3 is CSARETGTGTTGELFF.

The chain carries TRBV7-6 and TRBJ2-1; as DNA is missing, the TRBD2 call by TCRdb cannot be tested. The germline V gene has CDR1 SGHVS and CDR2 FNYEAQ. This CDR3 comprises 18 residues. CDR3: CASSGGLAGGRSYNEQFF.

The gene calls are TRBV28 and TRBJ2-7; TCRdb gives TRBD1 as the D gene, but with no DNA this cannot be confirmed. This CDR3 has 12 residues. Germline CDR1 reads MDHEN; CDR2 reads SYDVKM. CDR3 region: CASSQDSYGQYF.